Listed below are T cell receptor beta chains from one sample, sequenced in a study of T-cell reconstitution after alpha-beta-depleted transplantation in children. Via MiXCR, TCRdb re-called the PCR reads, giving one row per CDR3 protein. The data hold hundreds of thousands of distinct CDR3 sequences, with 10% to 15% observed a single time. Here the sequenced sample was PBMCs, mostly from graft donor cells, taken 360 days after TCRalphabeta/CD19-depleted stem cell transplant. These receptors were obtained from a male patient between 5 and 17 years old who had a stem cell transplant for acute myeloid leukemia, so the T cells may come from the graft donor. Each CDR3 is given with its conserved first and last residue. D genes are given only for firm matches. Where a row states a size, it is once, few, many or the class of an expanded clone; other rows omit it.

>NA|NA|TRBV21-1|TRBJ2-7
TGTGCCAGCAGCAAAGGAGGTCCTGTTTCCAACGAGCAGTACTTC
CASSKGGPVSNEQYF
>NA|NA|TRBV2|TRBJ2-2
TGTGCCAGCAGGCTGAACACCGGGGAGCTGTTTTTT
CASRLNTGELFF
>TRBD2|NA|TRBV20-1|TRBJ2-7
TGCAGTGTTAGTGGGGGGGGGGCTATCCCCTTTGGGACTAGCGCAGACTACGAGCAGTACTTC
CSVSGGGAIPFGTSADYEQYF
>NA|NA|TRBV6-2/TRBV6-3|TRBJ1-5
TGTGCCAGCAGTTACCCACTAGGACCTCCCAATCAGCCCCAGCATTTT
CASSYPLGPPNQPQHF
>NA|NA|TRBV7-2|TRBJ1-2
TGTGCCAGCAGCTTAGGACAAAACGGCTACACCTTC
CASSLGQNGYTF
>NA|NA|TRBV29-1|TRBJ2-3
TGCAGCGTTGACCAGGGGACCTCAGGGTTGGGAGATACGCAGTATTTT
CSVDQGTSGLGDTQYF
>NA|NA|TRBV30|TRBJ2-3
TGTGCCTGGAGTAACGGTATTAAGACAGATACGCAGTATTTT
CAWSNGIKTDTQYF
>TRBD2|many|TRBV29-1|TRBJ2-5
TGCAGCGCCGACACTAGCGGGAGCGAGAAGACCCAGTACTTC
CSADTSGSEKTQYF
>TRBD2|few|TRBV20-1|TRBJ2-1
TGCAGTGCTTTGACTAGCGGGAGAGGGACCTACAATGAGCAGTTCTTC
CSALTSGRGTYNEQFF
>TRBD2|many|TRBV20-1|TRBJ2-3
TGCAGTGCTAGAGATCGGACTAGTATAAAAAGAAATACGCAGTATTTT
CSARDRTSIKRNTQYF
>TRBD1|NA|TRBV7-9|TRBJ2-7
TGTGCCAGCAGCTTAGGTCTTACAGGGGGCTTGTACGAGCAGTACTTC
CASSLGLTGGLYEQYF